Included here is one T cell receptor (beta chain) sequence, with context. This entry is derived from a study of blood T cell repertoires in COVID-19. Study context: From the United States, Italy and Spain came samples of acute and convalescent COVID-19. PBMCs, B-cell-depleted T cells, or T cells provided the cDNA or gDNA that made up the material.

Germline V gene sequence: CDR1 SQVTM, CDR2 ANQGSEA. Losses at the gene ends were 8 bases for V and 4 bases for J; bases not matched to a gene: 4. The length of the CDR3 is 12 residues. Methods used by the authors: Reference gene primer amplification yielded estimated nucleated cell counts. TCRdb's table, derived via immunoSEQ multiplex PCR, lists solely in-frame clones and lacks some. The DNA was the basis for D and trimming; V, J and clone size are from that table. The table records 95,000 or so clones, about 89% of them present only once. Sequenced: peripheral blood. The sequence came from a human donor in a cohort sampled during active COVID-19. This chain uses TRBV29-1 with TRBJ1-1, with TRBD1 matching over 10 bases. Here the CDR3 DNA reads TGCAGCACGACAGGGGGCCTCACTGAAGCTTTCTTT. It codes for CSTTGGLTEAFF.